Listed below are T cell receptor beta chains from one sample, sequenced in a study of shared T cell receptors in the human thymus. Assay: immunoSEQ multiplex PCR; the TCRdb copy retains only in-frame clones and omits some. The sample consists of approximately 660,000 clones, more than 75% of them appearing once. These data also featured in a second study, about human thymus T cells.

Input material: thymocytes. These receptors all stem from a boy younger than two with a congenital heart defect. CDR3s include the opening cysteine and the closing phenylalanine or tryptophan. Each record gives: V gene, D gene, clone size, J gene, CDR3 protein, CDR3 DNA. D genes are given only for firm matches. Some rows have no size entry. The others give once, few or many, or a class for an expanded clone.

v_call: TRBV29-1; d_call: TRBD2; clone_size: -; j_call: TRBJ2-7; cdr3_aa: CSVGVLAGEDEQYF; cdr3_nt: TGCAGCGTTGGGGTTCTAGCGGGAGAGGACGAGCAGTACTTC
v_call: TRBV19; d_call: -; clone_size: few; j_call: TRBJ2-7; cdr3_aa: CASSNPGTGLYEQYF; cdr3_nt: TGTGCCAGTAGTAATCCGGGGACGGGACTCTACGAGCAGTACTTC
v_call: TRBV4-3; d_call: TRBD2; clone_size: -; j_call: TRBJ2-2; cdr3_aa: CASSQDGLQAAGGPGELFF; cdr3_nt: TGCGCCAGCAGCCAAGATGGACTACAGGCGGCGGGAGGGCCCGGGGAGCTGTTTTTT
v_call: TRBV4-2; d_call: -; clone_size: -; j_call: TRBJ2-1; cdr3_aa: CASSQVPERSPAGNEQFF; cdr3_nt: TGTGCCAGCAGCCAAGTCCCTGAGCGGTCCCCGGCGGGCAATGAGCAGTTCTTC
v_call: TRBV27; d_call: TRBD2; clone_size: -; j_call: TRBJ2-2; cdr3_aa: CASRVRGASGGNTGELFF; cdr3_nt: TGTGCCAGCAGGGTCAGAGGGGCTAGCGGGGGGAACACCGGGGAGCTGTTTTTT
v_call: TRBV7-2; d_call: TRBD2; clone_size: -; j_call: TRBJ2-7; cdr3_aa: CASSLSGSLPGGEQYF; cdr3_nt: TGTGCCAGCAGCTTATCCGGCAGTCTCCCGGGGGGCGAGCAGTACTTC
v_call: TRBV18; d_call: -; clone_size: -; j_call: TRBJ2-2; cdr3_aa: CASSPREGDTGELFF; cdr3_nt: TGTGCCAGCTCACCACGAGAAGGGGACACCGGGGAGCTGTTTTTT
v_call: TRBV28; d_call: TRBD2; clone_size: -; j_call: TRBJ2-5; cdr3_aa: CARGTSGRGYRETQYF; cdr3_nt: TGTGCCAGGGGGACTAGCGGGAGAGGTTATAGAGAGACCCAGTACTTC
v_call: TRBV7-9; d_call: TRBD1; clone_size: -; j_call: TRBJ1-4; cdr3_aa: CASSLGQVNEKLFF; cdr3_nt: TGTGCCAGCAGCCTTGGACAGGTGAATGAAAAACTGTTTTTT
v_call: TRBV27; d_call: -; clone_size: -; j_call: TRBJ2-3; cdr3_aa: CASSSTGVATDTQYF; cdr3_nt: TGTGCCAGCAGTTCCACAGGTGTGGCCACAGATACGCAGTATTTT
v_call: TRBV27; d_call: TRBD2; clone_size: -; j_call: TRBJ2-5; cdr3_aa: CASSLGRGEETQYF; cdr3_nt: TGTGCCAGCAGTTTGGGGCGGGGGGAAGAGACCCAGTACTTC
v_call: TRBV28; d_call: -; clone_size: -; j_call: TRBJ1-1; cdr3_aa: CASRVPHRRSTEAFF; cdr3_nt: TGTGCCAGCAGAGTCCCCCATAGGCGGAGCACTGAAGCTTTCTTT
v_call: TRBV27; d_call: -; clone_size: -; j_call: TRBJ2-5; cdr3_aa: CASRVKAGQETQYF; cdr3_nt: TGTGCCAGCAGGGTGAAGGCGGGGCAAGAGACCCAGTACTTC
v_call: TRBV11-2; d_call: TRBD2; clone_size: -; j_call: TRBJ2-1; cdr3_aa: CASSTTSGGYNEQFF; cdr3_nt: TGTGCCAGCAGCACGACTAGCGGGGGGTACAATGAGCAGTTCTTC
v_call: TRBV6-4; d_call: TRBD2; clone_size: -; j_call: TRBJ2-1; cdr3_aa: CASRGLVTDNEQFF; cdr3_nt: TGTGCCAGCAGGGGACTAGTTACTGACAATGAGCAGTTCTTC
v_call: TRBV14; d_call: -; clone_size: -; j_call: TRBJ2-7; cdr3_aa: CASSQRGAGPYEQYF; cdr3_nt: TGTGCCAGCAGCCAGCGTGGGGCAGGGCCCTACGAGCAGTACTTC
v_call: TRBV7-9; d_call: TRBD1; clone_size: -; j_call: TRBJ2-1; cdr3_aa: CASSLATRGTYNEQFF; cdr3_nt: TGTGCCAGCAGCCTCGCGACCAGGGGGACCTACAATGAGCAGTTCTTC
v_call: TRBV27; d_call: TRBD1; clone_size: -; j_call: TRBJ1-5; cdr3_aa: CASRATSGGARQPQHF; cdr3_nt: TGTGCCAGCAGGGCGACTTCAGGGGGCGCGAGACAGCCCCAGCATTTT
v_call: TRBV11-2; d_call: -; clone_size: -; j_call: TRBJ2-7; cdr3_aa: CASSSYRNYEQYF; cdr3_nt: TGTGCCAGCAGCTCGTACAGGAACTACGAGCAGTACTTC
v_call: TRBV2; d_call: TRBD1; clone_size: -; j_call: TRBJ2-7; cdr3_aa: CASSARTGAEQYF; cdr3_nt: TGTGCCAGCAGTGCCCGGACAGGGGCCGAGCAGTACTTC
v_call: TRBV4-3; d_call: -; clone_size: -; j_call: TRBJ1-3; cdr3_aa: CASSQERVDGNTIYF; cdr3_nt: TGCGCCAGCAGCCAAGAGAGGGTCGACGGAAACACCATATATTTT
v_call: TRBV6-5; d_call: -; clone_size: -; j_call: TRBJ1-2; cdr3_aa: CANTGVSAYGYTF; cdr3_nt: TGTGCCAACACGGGGGTTTCAGCTTATGGCTACACCTTC
v_call: TRBV19; d_call: TRBD1; clone_size: few; j_call: TRBJ2-6; cdr3_aa: CASSIQGAEVGANVLTF; cdr3_nt: TGTGCCAGTAGTATACAGGGGGCCGAAGTTGGGGCCAACGTCCTGACTTTC
v_call: TRBV28; d_call: -; clone_size: -; j_call: TRBJ2-4; cdr3_aa: CASSSVSGGPRPKNIQYF; cdr3_nt: TGTGCCAGCAGTTCAGTCAGCGGAGGGCCCAGACCCAAAAACATTCAGTACTTC
v_call: TRBV11-2; d_call: TRBD2; clone_size: -; j_call: TRBJ2-7; cdr3_aa: CASSPKPLSGRGDEQYF; cdr3_nt: TGTGCCAGCAGCCCAAAACCACTCAGCGGGAGAGGTGACGAGCAGTACTTC
v_call: TRBV4-3; d_call: TRBD2; clone_size: -; j_call: TRBJ2-1; cdr3_aa: CASSQGRGGRLGNEQFF; cdr3_nt: TGCGCCAGCAGCCAAGGGCGGGGCGGGAGACTAGGTAATGAGCAGTTCTTC
v_call: TRBV4-3; d_call: TRBD2; clone_size: -; j_call: TRBJ2-5; cdr3_aa: CASSQGGLAGGPGSQETQYF; cdr3_nt: TGCGCCAGCAGCCAAGGCGGACTAGCGGGAGGGCCAGGGAGCCAAGAGACCCAGTACTTC
v_call: TRBV5-5; d_call: TRBD2; clone_size: -; j_call: TRBJ2-7; cdr3_aa: CASSRGDSRFYEQYF; cdr3_nt: TGTGCCAGCAGCCGGGGGGACTCCCGGTTCTACGAGCAGTACTTC
v_call: TRBV4-3; d_call: TRBD1; clone_size: -; j_call: TRBJ2-7; cdr3_aa: CASSPFPGQTYEQYF; cdr3_nt: TGCGCCAGCAGCCCCTTCCCGGGACAGACCTACGAGCAGTACTTC
v_call: TRBV4-1; d_call: -; clone_size: -; j_call: TRBJ2-7; cdr3_aa: CASSQEGRAYEQYF; cdr3_nt: TGCGCCAGCAGCCAAGAAGGCAGGGCATACGAGCAGTACTTC
v_call: TRBV2; d_call: -; clone_size: few; j_call: TRBJ2-7; cdr3_aa: CASSEAGGTNEQYF; cdr3_nt: TGTGCCAGCAGTGAAGCTGGGGGGACCAACGAGCAGTACTTC
v_call: TRBV7-2; d_call: -; clone_size: -; j_call: TRBJ1-1; cdr3_aa: CASSLGSEAFF; cdr3_nt: TGTGCCAGCAGCTTGGGCAGTGAAGCTTTCTTT
v_call: TRBV25-1; d_call: TRBD2; clone_size: -; j_call: TRBJ2-3; cdr3_aa: CASSPRGLALTSTDTQYF; cdr3_nt: TGTGCCAGCAGTCCCCGAGGACTAGCGCTAACTAGCACAGATACGCAGTATTTT